These 31 T cell receptor beta chains were all obtained from the same sample, sequenced in a study of blood T cell repertoires in COVID-19. The repertoire was sequenced with immunoSEQ multiplex PCR; TCRdb's copy has only in-frame clones and lacks some. The sample lists around 250,000 clones; 90% were seen once. Sequencing used peripheral blood. These receptors came from a woman aged 55-69 years with COVID-19, enrolled during active disease.

The CDR3 loop is CASTKGLNTEAFF. The DNA for the CDR3 is TGCGCCAGCACGAAGGGGCTGAACACTGAAGCTTTCTTT. V and J are TRBV5-1 and TRBJ1-1; D possibly corresponds to TRBD1 (5 bases). CDR3 length: 13 amino acids. Trimming removed 6 bases at V and 0 bases at J, with 9 bases between. Germline CDR1 reads SGHRS; CDR2 reads YFSETQ.

The chain couples TRBV7-8 to TRBJ2-2, with D perhaps TRBD1 (5 bases). This CDR3 is built from 19 residues. Germline V lookup: CDR1 SGHVS, CDR2 FQNEAQ. V was pared by 2 bases and J by 1 base, with 20 bases between. CDR3 nucleotides: TGTGCCAGCAGCTTACCACCTGGGGCAGGTGTTAAGAACACCGGGGAGCTGTTTTTT. This codes for CASSLPPGAGVKNTGELFF.

The genes are TRBV11-1 and TRBJ1-1; D is unclear. The germline V and J ends were trimmed by 0 bases and 1 base, with 6 bases remaining between them. The CDR3 loop spans 14 amino acids. The germline gives CDR1 SGHAT, CDR2 FQDESV (reference sequence). The CDR3 nucleotides are TGTGCCAGCAGCTTAGCAGGAGGGAACACTGAAGCTTTCTTT. Translated: CASSLAGGNTEAFF.

This clone has just one count. This chain joins TRBV11-3 and TRBJ2-5; D might be TRBD1 (5 bases). Trimming removed 5 bases at V and 4 bases at J, with 11 bases between. The CDR3 spans 13 residues. Germline V CDR1 and CDR2: SGHNT, YENEEA. The CDR3, as DNA: TGTGCCAGCAGCGCCGACAGTAGAGAGACCCAGTACTTC. As protein: CASSADSRETQYF.

V and J are TRBV9 and TRBJ2-3; D gene uncertain. Germline-derived CDR1 and CDR2 are SGDLS and YYNGEE. Trimming pared 0 bases from V and 2 bases from J, leaving 7 bases between. The CDR3 spans 14 residues. The CDR3 spells CASSVESSTDTQYF. CDR3 in DNA: TGTGCCAGCAGCGTAGAGAGTTCCACAGATACGCAGTATTTT.

J is TRBJ2-3 and V is TRBV9; D ambiguous. V shed 2 bases and J shed 1 base, with 5 bases lying between them. Germline CDR1 and CDR2: SGDLS and YYNGEE. This CDR3 has 13 amino acids. CDR3 sequence (DNA): TGTGCCAGCAGCGTCGGAGGCACAGATACGCAGTATTTT. It translates to CASSVGGTDTQYF. The whole variable domain, remainder taken from reference TRBV9 and TRBJ2-3, is DSGVTQTPKHLITATGQRVTLRCSPRSGDLSVYWYQQSLDQGLQFLIQYYNGEERAKGNILERFSAQQFPDLHSELNLSSLELGDSALYFCASSVGGTDTQYFGPGTRLTVL.

The CDR3 protein is CAWSQQFRGSPYF. The CDR3 nucleotides are TGTGCCTGGAGTCAACAATTTCGCGGGTCTCCATATTTT. V and J are TRBV30 and TRBJ1-3; D remains ambiguous. Between the trimmed V and J ends, which lost 2 bases and 15 bases, there was a span of 20 bases. The CDR3 runs to 13 residues. In germline, CDR1 is GTSNPN, CDR2 SVGIG (reference sequence).

The chain employs TRBV20-1 and TRBJ2-1, with 9 bases that match TRBD2. V dropped 3 bases and J dropped 7; count of bases not matched to a gene: 13. Germline loops: CDR1 DFQATT, CDR2 SNEGSKA (reference sequence). The CDR3 is 16 residues long. CDR3 DNA sequence: TGCAGTGCTAGTTCTCTCGCTAGCGGGGTTAGGAATGAGCAGTTCTTC. Translated, it gives CSASSLASGVRNEQFF.

The chain carries TRBV5-1 and TRBJ1-2; 7 bases align to TRBD1. This CDR3 has 15 amino acids. From germline, CDR1 is SGHRS and CDR2 YFSETQ. V lost 5 bases and J lost 2; bases outside the gene matches: 9. The CDR3 nucleotides are TGCGCCAGCAGGACAACCGGGACAGCGAACTATGGCTACACCTTC. Its protein product is CASRTTGTANYGYTF.

CDR3 nucleotide sequence: TGTGCCAGTAGGCTAACAGGGGATTACTATGGCTACACCTTC. The encoded protein is CASRLTGDYYGYTF. The chain joins TRBV19 to TRBJ1-2, with 7 nucleotides matching TRBD1. The CDR3 has 14 residues. CDR1 LNHDA and CDR2 SQIVND come from the germline V gene (reference sequence). Trimming cost V 6 bases and J 3 bases; bases outside gene matches: 7. The full variable domain, rest sourced from reference TRBV19 and TRBJ1-2, is DGGITQSPKYLFRKEGQNVTLSCEQNLNHDAMYWYRQDPGQGLRLIYYSQIVNDFQKGDIAEGYSVSREKKESFPLTVTSAQKNPTAFYLCASRLTGDYYGYTFGSGTRLTVV.

The chain combines TRBV7-9 with TRBJ1-1; a weak D match, TRBD1 (5 bases). Germline V gives CDR1 SEHNR, CDR2 FQNEAQ (reference sequence). The CDR3 runs to 16 residues. V was cut by 4 bases and J by 1 base, with 16 bases left in between. The CDR3 loop is CASSSLFGARNTEAFF. In nucleotides, the CDR3 is TGTGCCAGCAGCTCCTTGTTTGGGGCGCGGAACACTGAAGCTTTCTTT.

About this clone: The same CDR3 can be traced to other DNA sequences in this sample. The genes are TRBV6-1 and TRBJ2-7; possibly TRBD1 for D (6 bases). V gave up 0 bases and J gave up 0 bases, with 6 bases separating them. Germline CDR1 reads MNHNS; CDR2 reads SASEGT. The CDR3 totals 14 residues. The CDR3 bases are TGTGCCAGCAGTGAAGCAGGGGGCTCCTACGAGCAGTACTTC. Encoded protein: CASSEAGGSYEQYF.

This clone came up once. The V gene is TRBV18, the J gene TRBJ2-4; D unresolved. CDR1 KGHSH and CDR2 LQKENI come from the germline V gene. This CDR3 spans 13 amino acids. Trimming pared 3 bases from V and 6 bases from J, leaving 9 bases between. The CDR3 DNA sequence: TGTGCCAGCTCACCCCCGCAGTCAAACATTCAGTACTTC. Translated: CASSPPQSNIQYF. Combining the CDR3 with reference TRBV18 and TRBJ2-4 gives the whole variable domain NAGVMQNPRHLVRRRGQEARLRCSPMKGHSHVYWYRQLPEEGLKFMVYLQKENIIDESGMPKERFSAEFPKEGPSILRIQQVVRGDSAAYFCASSPPQSNIQYFGAGTRLSVL.

The chain carries TRBV6-2 or TRBV6-3 and TRBJ2-3; D gene unclear. Per the germline V gene, CDR1 is MNHEY and CDR2 is SVGEGT. The CDR3 sequence is 15 residues long. V was pared by 4 bases and J by 2 bases, with 13 bases between. The CDR3 reads CASSSPRHSTDTQYF. The CDR3 nucleotides read TGTGCCAGCAGTTCTCCGAGACACTCCACAGATACGCAGTATTTT.

This chain links TRBV19 with TRBJ1-4, with D perhaps matching TRBD1 (5 bases). V was pared by 4 bases and J by 0 bases, with 15 bases between. This CDR3 has 17 residues. Germline-derived CDR1 and CDR2 are LNHDA and SQIVND (reference sequence). The CDR3 reads CASSSSGRGATNEKLFF. CDR3 DNA: TGTGCCAGTAGTAGTTCCGGCCGGGGGGCAACTAATGAAAAACTGTTTTTT.

The chain links TRBV19 to TRBJ1-2; tentative D call: TRBD1 (6 bases). Germline CDR1 and CDR2: LNHDA and SQIVND (reference sequence). The CDR3 runs 14 residues. Between the trimmed V and J ends, which lost 3 bases and 2 bases, there was a span of 10 bases. The CDR3 loop is CASSISDRNYGYTF. CDR3 nucleotides: TGTGCCAGTAGTATTTCGGACAGAAACTATGGCTACACCTTC.

This chain uses TRBV7-2 with TRBJ1-5; 9 nucleotides match TRBD1. Germline loops: CDR1 SGHTA, CDR2 FQGNSA. V lost 5 bases to trimming and J lost 3 bases; unmatched junction nucleotides: 5. The CDR3 is 15 residues long. The CDR3 spells CASSLRDRDNQPQHF. The CDR3 region has the DNA TGTGCCAGCAGCCTCCGGGACAGGGACAATCAGCCCCAGCATTTT.

The chain employs TRBV12-5 and TRBJ2-5; 8 bases line up with TRBD2. Germline V gene data show CDR1 as LGHNT and CDR2 as FRNRAP. V was pared by 2 bases and J by 5 bases, with 16 bases of the junction left unmatched. The CDR3 totals 18 residues. Here the CDR3 DNA reads TGTGCTAGTGGTTTGAGCTGGGCGGGAGGCCTTAATAACGAGACCCAGTACTTC. It encodes CASGLSWAGGLNNETQYF.

The rearrangement uses TRBV10-2 and TRBJ2-5; 7 bases fit TRBD2. This CDR3 region has 14 residues. The germline V gene has CDR1 WSHSY and CDR2 SAAADI. Germline trimming cut 3 bases from V and 5 bases from J; bases unmatched to any gene: 6. CDR3 in amino acids: CASSEIGLEETQYF. The CDR3 DNA follows: TGCGCCAGCAGTGAAATAGGACTAGAGGAGACCCAGTACTTC.

The chain has TRBV5-6 and TRBJ1-1; no definite D call. The CDR3 is 11 residues long. The V gene lost 4 bases and the J gene lost 2 bases, with 3 bases spanning the gap. Per germline, CDR1 SGHDT and CDR2 YYEEEE. CDR3: CASSTNTEAFF. For the CDR3, the DNA is TGTGCCAGCAGCACAAACACTGAAGCTTTCTTT.

This clone came up a few times. The rearrangement joins TRBV5-4 to TRBJ2-2; unclear D gene. Trimming left V 4 bases short and J 1 base short, with 2 bases between. Germline values: CDR1 SGHNT, CDR2 YYREEE (reference sequence). The CDR3 runs to 12 residues. CDR3 bases: TGTGCCAGCAGCCAGAACACCGGGGAGCTGTTTTTT. This translates into CASSQNTGELFF.

Comment on this clone: This specimen includes other DNA sequences encoding the same CDR3. The chain links TRBV2 to TRBJ1-2; TRBD1 aligns across 9 bases. Per germline, CDR1 SNHLY and CDR2 FYNNEI. Germline trimming cut 3 bases from V and 4 bases from J; bases unmatched to any gene: 0. The CDR3 is 13 amino acids. Here the CDR3 reads CASSEGQGYGYTF. DNA of the CDR3: TGTGCCAGCAGTGAGGGACAGGGCTATGGCTACACCTTC.

The chain uses TRBV2 and TRBJ2-2; perhaps TRBD2 as D (6 bases). Germline CDR1 is SNHLY and CDR2 is FYNNEI. The CDR3 runs to 15 residues. Trimming stripped 6 bases from V and 4 bases from J, with 15 bases between. CDR3 sequence (DNA): TGTGCCAGCAGCCCCATGACTAGGCGCACCGGGGAGCTGTTTTTT. This translates into CASSPMTRRTGELFF. The full variable domain, its missing parts supplied by reference TRBV2 and TRBJ2-2, is EPEVTQTPSHQVTQMGQEVILRCVPISNHLYFYWYRQILGQKVEFLVSFYNNEISEKSEIFDDQFSVERPDGSNFTLKIRSTKLEDSAMYFCASSPMTRRTGELFFGEGSRLTVL.

V usage is TRBV5-1 and J usage is TRBJ1-2; TRBD1 matches 9 bases. Germline loops: CDR1 SGHRS, CDR2 YFSETQ. Germline trimming cut 6 bases from V and 5 bases from J; bases unmatched to any gene: 8. The CDR3 contains 14 residues. CDR3 loop: CASTRDREAYGYTF. The CDR3 nucleotides are TGCGCCAGCACCAGGGACAGGGAGGCTTATGGCTACACCTTC.

The genes are TRBV7-3 and TRBJ2-1, with a weak D call TRBD1 (6 bases). Trimming removed 4 bases at V and 5 bases at J, with 15 bases between. CDR1 is SGHTA, CDR2 FQGTGA, per germline. The CDR3 runs to 15 residues. This CDR3 reads CASSSSGVRNNEQFF. The CDR3 DNA follows: TGTGCCAGCAGCTCCTCAGGGGTGCGTAACAATGAGCAGTTCTTC.

The V gene is TRBV2, the J gene TRBJ2-5; TRBD2 is a possible D gene (5 bases). V lost 1 base to trimming and J lost 5 bases, with 11 bases between them. The CDR3 consists of 14 residues. Per germline, CDR1 SNHLY and CDR2 FYNNEI. The CDR3 protein is CASSEGSGGETQYF. The DNA for the CDR3 is TGTGCCAGCAGTGAAGGTAGTGGCGGGGAGACCCAGTACTTC. The whole variable domain, filled in from reference TRBV2 and TRBJ2-5, reads EPEVTQTPSHQVTQMGQEVILRCVPISNHLYFYWYRQILGQKVEFLVSFYNNEISEKSEIFDDQFSVERPDGSNFTLKIRSTKLEDSAMYFCASSEGSGGETQYFGPGTRLLVL.

The chain joins TRBV11-3 to TRBJ2-5; D unclear. CDR1 and CDR2 (germline): SGHNT, YENEEA. V shed 1 base and J shed 2 bases, with 11 bases lying between them. CDR3 length: 15 residues. CDR3 bases: TGTGCCAGCAGCTTAGGTCAATCAGAACAAGAGACCCAGTACTTC. It yields the protein CASSLGQSEQETQYF.

Here the CDR3 reads CASSQEASYEQYF. The CDR3, as DNA: TGTGCCAGCAGCCAGGAGGCTAGCTACGAGCAGTACTTC. The chain is built from TRBV7-2 and TRBJ2-7, with D possibly being TRBD2 (5 bases). The CDR3 sequence is 13 residues long. The germline V gene encodes CDR1 SGHTA and CDR2 FQGNSA. With 5 bases removed from V and 3 bases from J, the gap between germline ends came to 11 bases.

The chain employs TRBV7-2 and TRBJ1-2; D not resolved. Germline V gives CDR1 SGHTA, CDR2 FQGNSA. V was pared by 1 base and J by 4 bases, with 7 bases between. There are 13 residues in the CDR3. CDR3 sequence: CASSLDLGYGYTF. Here the CDR3 DNA reads TGTGCCAGCAGCTTAGATCTCGGCTATGGCTACACCTTC.

V is TRBV18 and J is TRBJ1-2; a weak D match, TRBD1 (5 bases). CDR1 and CDR2 (germline): KGHSH, LQKENI. V lost 1 base and J 4 bases, leaving 13 bases between the germline ends. CDR3 length: 15 amino acids. The CDR3 here is CASSPRTGGFYGYTF. The CDR3 nucleotides read TGTGCCAGCTCACCACGTACGGGGGGTTTCTATGGCTACACCTTC.

Points on this clone: Different DNA sequences within this sample yield the same CDR3. The rearrangement uses TRBV27 and TRBJ1-2; D is perhaps TRBD1 (6 bases). The germline gives CDR1 MNHEY, CDR2 SMNVEV (reference sequence). V was clipped by 6 bases and J by 2 bases, with 7 bases between them. CDR3 length equals 12 residues. CDR3: CASRQGNYGYTF. CDR3 coding DNA: TGTGCCAGCAGGCAGGGGAACTATGGCTACACCTTC.